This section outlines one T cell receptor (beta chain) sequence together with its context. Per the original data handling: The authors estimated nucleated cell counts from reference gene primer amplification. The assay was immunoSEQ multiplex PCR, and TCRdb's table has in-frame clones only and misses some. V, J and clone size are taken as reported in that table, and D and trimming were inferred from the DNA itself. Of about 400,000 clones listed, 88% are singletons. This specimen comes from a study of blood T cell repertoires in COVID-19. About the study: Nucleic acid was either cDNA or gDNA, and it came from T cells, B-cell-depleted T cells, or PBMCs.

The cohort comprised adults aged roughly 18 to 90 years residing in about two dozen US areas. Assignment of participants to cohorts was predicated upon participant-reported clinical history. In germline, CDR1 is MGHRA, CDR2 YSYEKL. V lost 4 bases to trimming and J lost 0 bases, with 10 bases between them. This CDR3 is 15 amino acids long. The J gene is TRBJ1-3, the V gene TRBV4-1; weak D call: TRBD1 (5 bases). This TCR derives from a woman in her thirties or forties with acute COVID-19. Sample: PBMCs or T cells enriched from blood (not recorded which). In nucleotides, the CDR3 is TGCGCCAGCAGCCCTGACAGTGGCTCTGGAAACACCATATATTTT. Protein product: CASSPDSGSGNTIYF.